Below, 16 T cell receptor beta chains from the same sample are listed, as sequenced in a study of shared clonotypes between healthy human individuals. Profiling relied on immunoSEQ multiplex PCR, and the TCRdb table lists in-frame clones only, not all of them. The repertoire holds approximately 1,000,000 clones, approximately 80% seen once, with 0.85% to 1% in the top ten. The sample taken for sequencing was memory CD4+ T cells from PBMCs. Documented subset: CD45RA-negative fraction. These receptors came from a man aged 18 to 30 in good health. Some clones in this sample may be carry-over from other donors' samples.

V is TRBV4-1 and J is TRBJ1-4; tentative D call: TRBD1 (6 bases). The CDR3 is made up of 15 amino acids. CDR1 MGHRA and CDR2 YSYEKL come from the germline V gene. V lost 0 bases to trimming and J lost 4 bases, with 9 bases between them. Here the CDR3 DNA reads TGCGCCAGCAGCCAAGAAGGACAGATTAATGAAAAACTGTTTTTT. The encoded protein is CASSQEGQINEKLFF.

This chain joins TRBV18 and TRBJ1-4; D remains ambiguous. From germline, CDR1 is KGHSH and CDR2 LQKENI. The CDR3 loop spans 12 amino acids. The V and J ends lost 4 bases and 8 bases respectively, with 8 bases between them. The CDR3 is CASSRFGEKLFF. CDR3 sequence (DNA): TGTGCCAGCTCACGTTTCGGAGAAAAACTGTTTTTT.

The rearrangement links TRBV7-8 to TRBJ1-2, with 8 bases that match TRBD1. The junction had 7 bases not matched to a gene; V was cut back by 6 bases and J by 1 base. Germline assignment: CDR1 SGHVS and CDR2 FQNEAQ. There are 15 residues in the CDR3. The CDR3 DNA is TGTGCCAGCAGTTGGGGGACAGGAATTAACTATGGCTACACCTTC. This codes for CASSWGTGINYGYTF.

Of note for this clone: A far bigger clonotype differs at one base, so this is likely a read error. Other nucleotide sequences from this sample produce the same CDR3. The chain employs TRBV27 and TRBJ2-7; 9 bases map to TRBD1. CDR3 size: 13 residues. CDR1 and CDR2 (germline): MNHEY, SMNVEV (reference sequence). This CDR3 is CASSLGTGYEQYF. The CDR3 coding sequence is TGCGCCAGCAGTTTAGGGACAGGGTACGAGCAGTACTTC.

V usage is TRBV5-5 and J usage is TRBJ1-3, with D perhaps TRBD1 (6 bases). From germline, CDR1 is SGHKS and CDR2 YYEKEE (reference sequence). The CDR3 has 17 amino acids. V lost 5 bases to trimming and J lost 1 base, with 19 bases between them. CDR3 sequence: CASSLNRAFSSGNTIYF. The CDR3 coding sequence is TGTGCCAGCAGTTTAAACAGGGCCTTCTCATCTGGAAACACCATATATTTT.

The rearrangement links TRBV11-2 to TRBJ2-1; TRBD2 matches at 9 bases. CDR1 and CDR2 from the germline V gene are SGHAT and FQNNGV. The CDR3 contains 13 residues. Trimming took 4 bases from V and 9 from J; bases not matched to a gene: 4. CDR3: CASSSGLAGEQFF. In nucleotides, the CDR3 is TGTGCCAGCAGCTCGGGACTAGCCGGTGAGCAGTTCTTC.

The chain joins TRBV18 to TRBJ1-5, with D hard to call. The CDR3 length is 15 residues. Trimming took 3 bases from V and 3 from J, leaving 12 bases between them. From germline, CDR1 is KGHSH and CDR2 LQKENI. CDR3 DNA sequence: TGTGCCAGCTCACCTTCCCGGAGTTTCAATCAGCCCCAGCATTTT. Protein sequence: CASSPSRSFNQPQHF. Complete variable domain (other parts from reference TRBV18 and TRBJ1-5): NAGVMQNPRHLVRRRGQEARLRCSPMKGHSHVYWYRQLPEEGLKFMVYLQKENIIDESGMPKERFSAEFPKEGPSILRIQQVVRGDSAAYFCASSPSRSFNQPQHFGDGTRLSIL.

This chain uses TRBV10-3 with TRBJ1-1; 7 positions agree with TRBD1. Germline CDR1 ENHRY, CDR2 SYGVKD. The ends lost 10 bases at V and 2 bases at J; junction bases unmatched: 13. The CDR3 totals 15 residues. The CDR3 nucleotides are TGTGCCACGTGGACAGGCGAGGGAACCAACACTGAAGCTTTCTTT. Translated, it gives CATWTGEGTNTEAFF.

This clone was counted only a few times. The chain is built from TRBV5-6 and TRBJ2-7; 11 nucleotides align to TRBD2. The junction had 5 bases not matched to a gene; V was cut back by 2 bases and J by 7 bases. Germline-derived CDR1 and CDR2 are SGHDT and YYEEEE. This CDR3 region has 14 residues. The CDR3 DNA sequence: TGTGCCAGCAGCTTACTAGCGGGAGTCGGGGAGCAGTACTTC. It translates to CASSLLAGVGEQYF.

The gene calls are TRBV10-3 and TRBJ1-6; 7 bases map to TRBD1. Trimming cost V 3 bases and J 6 bases; bases outside gene matches: 8. The CDR3 runs 16 residues. In germline, CDR1 is ENHRY, CDR2 SYGVKD. The CDR3 nucleotides are TGTGCCATCAGTGACACTAAGACAGGGCGTAATTCACCCCTCCACTTT. Protein product: CAISDTKTGRNSPLHF.

A single count supports this clone. The chain uses TRBV7-2 and TRBJ2-2; 8 nucleotides align to TRBD2. The CDR3 is 17 amino acids. With V trimmed by 5 bases and J by 5 bases, 13 bases remained unmatched. The germline V gene has CDR1 SGHTA and CDR2 FQGNSA. Here the CDR3 reads CASSPGAGLVWTGELFF. The CDR3 coding sequence is TGTGCCAGCAGCCCCGGGGCGGGACTAGTATGGACCGGGGAGCTGTTTTTT.

The chain is built from TRBV7-8 and TRBJ1-5; D may be TRBD1 (5 bases). V dropped 5 bases and J dropped 3 bases, with 14 bases sitting between them. CDR3 length: 15 residues. From germline, CDR1 is SGHVS and CDR2 FQNEAQ. The CDR3 region is CASSPAGFNNQPQHF. DNA for the CDR3: TGTGCCAGCAGCCCAGCAGGGTTTAACAATCAGCCCCAGCATTTT.

The chain recombines TRBV7-2 with TRBJ2-3, with D tentatively TRBD1 (7 bases). Germline V lookup: CDR1 SGHTA, CDR2 FQGNSA. The CDR3 contains 16 residues. V dropped 2 bases and J dropped 5 bases, with 17 bases sitting between them. CDR3: CASSLSTGTAGDTQYF. DNA of the CDR3: TGTGCCAGCAGCTTATCGACCGGGACAGCGGGAGATACGCAGTATTTT.

The V and J genes are TRBV28 and TRBJ2-5, with D unclear. TRBJ2-7 explains the end of the DNA better; the J call may be wrong. Per the germline V gene, CDR1 is MDHEN and CDR2 is SYDVKM. The CDR3 is made up of 19 amino acids. In nucleotides, the CDR3 is TGTGCCAGCAGACAACCCTTTCTCGGACGGTTTTCTAGCTCCTACGAGCAGTACTTC. It codes for CASRQPFLGRFSSSYEQYF.

V and J are TRBV28 and TRBJ1-3; 9 bases align to TRBD1. CDR3 size: 16 residues. CDR1 and CDR2 from the germline V gene are MDHEN and SYDVKM. V shed 5 bases and J 4 bases; nucleotides not matched to a gene: 9. As DNA, the CDR3 is TGTGCCAGCAGTCCCTGGGGGGGGACAGGGGGAAACACCATATATTTT. It codes for CASSPWGGTGGNTIYF. The entire variable domain, with the rest obtained from reference TRBV28 and TRBJ1-3, is as follows: DVKVTQSSRYLVKRTGEKVFLECVQDMDHENMFWYRQDPGLGLRLIYFSYDVKMKEKGDIPEGYSVSREKKERFSLILESASTNQTSMYLCASSPWGGTGGNTIYFGEGSWLTVV.

The gene calls are TRBV7-8 and TRBJ2-1; TRBD2 agrees at 7 bases. CDR1 and CDR2 from the germline V gene are SGHVS and FQNEAQ. This CDR3 region has 18 residues. With 7 bases clipped from V and 0 bases from J, the junction kept 15 bases outside the gene matches. CDR3 DNA: TGTGCCAGCACCTACAAACGTCCTAGCGGTTACTCCTACAATGAGCAGTTCTTC. It is translated as CASTYKRPSGYSYNEQFF.